The entry below describes one T cell receptor (beta chain). The sample belongs to a study of blood T cell repertoires in COVID-19. Study summary: The United States, Italy and Spain supplied acute and convalescent COVID-19 samples.

In the original workflow: Reference gene primers were amplified, and this amplification served to estimate nucleated cell counts. TCRdb's copy holds only in-frame clones and misses some; the assay was immunoSEQ multiplex PCR. V and J calls and clone size follow that table, whereas D and trimming were derived from the DNA. The data hold under 45,000 clones, with roughly 80% observed a single time. The CDR3 is 14 residues long. V dropped 1 base and J dropped 4; count of bases not matched to a gene: 3. The germline CDR1 and CDR2 sequences are LGHDT and YNNKEL (reference sequence). Sequenced input: peripheral blood. The chain employs TRBV3-1 (or the pseudogene TRBV3-2) and TRBJ1-2; TRBD1 matches 7 bases. The clonotype was recovered from a man between 70 and 80 years old with COVID-19, enrolled during active disease. The CDR3 DNA reads as TGTGCCAGCAGCCAAGGACAGGGTGGCTATGGCTACACCTTC. It yields the protein CASSQGQGGYGYTF.